This T cell receptor (beta chain) was retrieved from a study of blood T cells in healthy people across ages. Findings and limits, study-wide: It was not possible, with unsorted PBMCs, to conclusively compare naive and antigen-experienced cells.

They isolated at least 6.5 million PBMCs from each sample. There are a few counts of this clonotype. The antigen is unknown. Next came a second PCR, run for roughly 6 to 11 cycles, which used a sample-barcoded 5' primer along with a J-beta primer mix. Carrying 12 random nucleotides, a template-switch adaptor labeled each individual cDNA molecule. TCRdb reprocessed the 5' RACE reads with MiXCR, giving one entry per CDR3 protein. Among 1.8 million or so distinct CDR3 sequences, 30% to 40% were seen once, and the ten largest hold under 30%. V lost 7 bases, J lost 7 bases, and 12 bases stayed unmatched. This CDR3 spans 16 amino acids. CDR1 and CDR2 (germline): MNHEY, SVGAGI.

Sequencing used blood. The clonotype originates from a human donor in good health. The V call is TRBV6-5, the J call TRBJ2-1; TRBD2 matches 11 bases. This CDR3 is CASTIRSSGGRNEQFF. The CDR3 DNA follows: TGTGCCAGCACCATTAGATCTAGCGGGGGGAGGAATGAGCAGTTCTTC.